These 17 T cell receptor beta chains originate from one sample sequenced in a study of T-cell reconstitution after alpha-beta-depleted transplantation in children. For TCRbeta, the library was prepared with unique molecular identifiers. TCRdb re-called the PCR reads with MiXCR, one entry per CDR3 protein. The repertoire holds about 870,000 distinct CDR3 sequences, with about 16% as singletons. Sequenced here: PBMCs, mostly from graft donor cells, sampled 360 days after TCRalphabeta/CD19-depleted stem cell transplant. These receptors all come from a male patient between 5 and 17 years old who had a stem cell transplant for acute lymphoblastic leukemia, so the T cells may come from the graft donor.

This chain links TRBV15 with TRBJ2-2; unclear D gene. The germline V gene has CDR1 LNHNV and CDR2 YYDKDF (reference sequence). The length of the CDR3 is 15 residues. V lost 0 bases to trimming and J lost 6 bases, with 11 bases between them. The CDR3 protein is CATSRELLSPGELFF. CDR3 DNA: TGTGCCACCAGCAGAGAACTATTAAGTCCCGGGGAGCTGTTTTTT.

The chain employs TRBV7-9 and TRBJ1-1; the D is unclear. CDR1 is SEHNR and CDR2 is FQNEAQ in the germline V gene (reference sequence). The CDR3 consists of 15 residues. The V and J ends lost 4 bases and 1 base respectively, with 13 bases between them. The CDR3, as DNA: TGTGCCAGCAGCTCCCCCAGGTCTACGAACACTGAAGCTTTCTTT. This encodes CASSSPRSTNTEAFF.

This clonotype was counted at least ten times. The rearrangement joins TRBV7-2 to TRBJ2-5; 9 bases are shared with TRBD2. Germline V CDR1 and CDR2: SGHTA, FQGNSA. This CDR3 contains 14 residues. J was trimmed by 5 bases and V by 5 bases; bases with no gene match: 6. CDR3 nucleotide sequence: TGTGCCAGCAGCCGTAGCGGGAGACGGGAGACCCAGTACTTC. Translating gives CASSRSGRRETQYF.

The chain combines TRBV18 with TRBJ2-3; D may be TRBD1 (5 bases). The CDR3 sequence is 14 residues long. The V end lost 3 bases, the J end lost 4 bases, and 11 bases lay between the germline ends. CDR1 is KGHSH, CDR2 LQKENI, per germline. DNA for the CDR3: TGTGCCAGCTCACCCTGGCCAGGGCCAGATACGCAGTATTTT. Amino acid sequence: CASSPWPGPDTQYF.

Only a few counts were recorded for this clonotype. The chain has TRBV12-3 or TRBV12-4 and TRBJ2-2; D tentatively reads TRBD1 or TRBD2 (5 bases each). The CDR3 runs 15 residues. The V and J ends lost 2 bases and 7 bases respectively, with 14 bases between them. The CDR3 reads CASSLSGHIGGELFF. Here the CDR3 DNA reads TGTGCCAGCAGTTTATCGGGGCATATCGGCGGGGAGCTGTTTTTT.

The chain is built from TRBV7-2 and TRBJ2-1; 10 bases align to TRBD2. The germline V gene encodes CDR1 SGHTA and CDR2 FQGNSA. Unmatched junction bases numbered 2, after V lost 4 bases and J lost 2 bases. The CDR3 covers 15 residues. Here the CDR3 DNA reads TGTGCCAGCAGCTACAGCGGGAGGGCCTACAATGAGCAGTTCTTC. The encoded protein is CASSYSGRAYNEQFF.

This clonotype was detected many times. This sequence joins TRBV27 and TRBJ2-1; D remains ambiguous. Trimming removed 6 bases from V and 7 bases from J, with 10 bases in between. The CDR3 extends over 12 amino acids. The germline CDR1 and CDR2 sequences are MNHEY and SMNVEV (reference sequence). Here the CDR3 reads CASRDPSNEQFF. DNA for the CDR3: TGTGCCAGCAGGGACCCTTCGAATGAGCAGTTCTTC.

This clonotype was seen more than once but under ten times. V and J are TRBV4-1 and TRBJ2-7; D is perhaps TRBD1 or TRBD2 (5 bases each). V was shortened by 5 bases and J by 0 bases, with 11 bases between the two germline ends. CDR3 length equals 14 residues. Germline loops: CDR1 MGHRA, CDR2 YSYEKL. CDR3 region: CASSNRDRSYEQYF. CDR3 bases: TGCGCCAGCAGCAACCGGGACCGCTCCTACGAGCAGTACTTC.

V usage is TRBV5-1 and J usage is TRBJ2-7; D possibly corresponds to TRBD1 (6 bases). From germline, CDR1 is SGHRS and CDR2 YFSETQ. Trimming shortened V by 2 bases and J by 2 bases, and 14 bases separated the two germline ends. The CDR3 extends over 15 amino acids. The CDR3 is CASSFNREVTYEQYF. The DNA for the CDR3 is TGCGCCAGCAGCTTTAACAGGGAAGTCACCTACGAGCAGTACTTC.

This clonotype has only a few counts. The chain couples TRBV6-2 or TRBV6-3 to TRBJ2-5; possibly TRBD2 for D (6 bases). The V and J ends lost 6 bases and 6 bases respectively, with 14 bases between them. The CDR3 has 13 amino acids. CDR1 MNHEY and CDR2 SVGEGT come from the germline V gene. The CDR3 protein is CASRPSAPKTQYF. The DNA of the CDR3 is TGTGCCAGCAGGCCTAGCGCCCCCAAGACCCAGTACTTC.

The chain joins TRBV24-1 to TRBJ2-1, with TRBD2 matching over 14 bases. This CDR3 has 16 amino acids. V lost 1 base and J lost 7; bases outside the gene matches: 2. CDR1 is KGHDR, CDR2 SFDVKD, per germline. The CDR3 spells CATSDFGLAGGNEQFF. DNA for the CDR3: TGTGCCACCAGTGATTTTGGACTAGCGGGAGGTAATGAGCAGTTCTTC.

This clonotype was detected many times. The rearrangement uses TRBV9 and TRBJ2-7, with TRBD2 identical over 11 bases. Germline CDR1 reads SGDLS; CDR2 reads YYNGEE. There are 15 residues in the CDR3. Losses at the gene ends were 4 bases for V and 1 base for J; bases not matched to a gene: 4. DNA of the CDR3: TGTGCCAGCAGCAAAGGGACTAGCGGATCCTACGAGCAGTACTTC. Encoded protein: CASSKGTSGSYEQYF.

In its sample, this clonotype was seen a few times. The V gene is TRBV5-1, the J gene TRBJ2-3; either TRBD1 or TRBD2 may supply D (5 bases each). Trimming pared 1 base from V and 4 bases from J, leaving 10 bases between. The CDR3 contains 14 residues. The germline V gene encodes CDR1 SGHRS and CDR2 YFSETQ. Here the CDR3 DNA reads TGCGCCAGCAGCTTGTCGGGACCGGCAGATACGCAGTATTTT. It translates to CASSLSGPADTQYF.

The V call is TRBV5-1, the J call TRBJ1-5; a weak D match, TRBD1 (5 bases). The CDR3 has 14 amino acids. From germline, CDR1 is SGHRS and CDR2 YFSETQ. The V gene lost 4 bases and the J gene lost 7 bases, with 15 bases spanning the gap. The CDR3 here is CASSRRPGSQPQHF. The CDR3 nucleotides are TGCGCCAGCAGCCGAAGGCCAGGGTCCCAGCCCCAGCATTTT.

This clonotype has only a few counts. The CDR3 reads CASSTRTSGLTDTQYF. CDR3 in DNA: TGCGCCAGCAGCACGCGGACTAGCGGTCTCACAGATACGCAGTATTTT. The chain couples TRBV5-1 to TRBJ2-3, with TRBD2 matching over 10 bases. V gave up 4 bases and J gave up 2 bases; unmatched junction bases: 7. This CDR3 comprises 16 residues. CDR1 is SGHRS, CDR2 YFSETQ, per germline.

This clonotype was detected only a few times. The V and J genes are TRBV7-6 and TRBJ2-7; D might be TRBD1 (5 bases). Looked up from germline, CDR1 is SGHVS and CDR2 is FNYEAQ. V lost 2 bases to trimming and J lost 1 base, with 12 bases between them. This CDR3 spans 15 amino acids. CDR3 nucleotide sequence: TGTGCCAGCAGCTTACGGGTTACAGGTTCCTACGAGCAGTACTTC. It specifies CASSLRVTGSYEQYF.

As to this clonotype: An end of the junction does not agree with germline; a read error may underlie this. The chain uses TRBV27 and TRBJ2-1; D may match TRBD1 or TRBD2 (6 bases each). CDR3 length: 15 amino acids. Germline V gene lookup returns CDR1 MNHEY and CDR2 SMNVEV (reference sequence). The CDR3 region is CASSHQGTGSGLEVF. CDR3 in DNA: TGTGCCAGCAGTCATCAGGGGACCGGGAGTGGTTTGGAGGTCTTC.